Below, 25 T cell receptor beta chains from the same sample are listed, as sequenced in a study of CD8 T cells in Susac syndrome. With random hexamers, roughly 0.45 to 1 ug RNA was reverse transcribed. TCRdb recomputed calls from the immunoSEQ multiplex PCR reads with MiXCR, one row per CDR3 protein. The data show about 170,000 distinct CDR3 sequences, roughly 92% seen once. Sequences were obtained from CD4+ T cells from PBMCs. These receptors all come from a human donor with multiple sclerosis.

This sequence joins TRBV10-3 and TRBJ1-6; D remains ambiguous. The CDR3 spans 14 residues. Germline CDR1 reads ENHRY; CDR2 reads SYGVKD. The germline V and J ends were trimmed by 3 bases and 7 bases, with 10 bases remaining between them. The CDR3 bases are TGTGCCATCAGTGAAGCGGTGCGGAATTCACCCCTCCACTTT. It translates to CAISEAVRNSPLHF.

The chain combines TRBV10-3 with TRBJ2-7; unclear D gene. V was pared by 1 base and J by 5 bases, with 15 bases between. This CDR3 has 15 residues. The V gene's germline CDR1 is ENHRY and CDR2 SYGVKD. The CDR3 sequence: CAISEYSTAVNEQYF. The CDR3 nucleotides are TGTGCCATCAGTGAGTATTCGACGGCCGTGAACGAGCAGTACTTC.

J is TRBJ2-6 and V is TRBV18; 8 bases map to TRBD1. Per germline, CDR1 KGHSH and CDR2 LQKENI. The CDR3 runs to 17 residues. Trimming cost V 3 bases and J 3 bases; bases outside gene matches: 7. Written as DNA, the CDR3 is TGTGCCAGCTCACCCGTGACAGGGGTCGGTGGGGCCAACGTCCTGACTTTC. Translating it yields CASSPVTGVGGANVLTF.

The chain couples TRBV29-1 to TRBJ2-5; D uncertain. There are 12 residues in the CDR3. Per the germline V gene, CDR1 is SQVTM and CDR2 is ANQGSEA. Trimming pared 4 bases from V and 1 base from J, leaving 7 bases between. CDR3 nucleotides: TGCAGCGTTGCCAGGAGCCAAGAGACCCAGTACTTC. Amino acids: CSVARSQETQYF.

The chain employs TRBV3-1 and TRBJ1-1; D unresolved. The germline gives CDR1 LGHDT, CDR2 YNNKEL (reference sequence). The CDR3 covers 13 residues. The V end lost 3 bases, the J end lost 1 base, and 6 bases lay between the germline ends. The chain's CDR3 is CASSQAANTEAFF. The CDR3 DNA is TGTGCCAGCAGCCAGGCGGCGAACACTGAAGCTTTCTTT.

V gene TRBV9 combines with J gene TRBJ1-2; 7 nucleotides line up with TRBD1. The germline V gene has CDR1 SGDLS and CDR2 YYNGEE. V dropped 4 bases and J dropped 4; count of bases not matched to a gene: 10. The CDR3 covers 15 residues. This chain's CDR3 is CASSPRGQQSYGYTF. The CDR3, as DNA: TGTGCCAGCAGCCCGCGGGGACAGCAGTCCTATGGCTACACCTTC.

V gene TRBV11-3 combines with J gene TRBJ2-3; 8 bases are shared with TRBD1. This CDR3 has 15 amino acids. V was pared by 5 bases and J by 5 bases, with 9 bases of the junction left unmatched. Germline loops: CDR1 SGHNT, CDR2 YENEEA. The CDR3 nucleotides are TGTGCCAGCAGCCCCGGACAGGGAACGGGAGATACGCAGTATTTT. The encoded protein is CASSPGQGTGDTQYF.

This chain links TRBV15 with TRBJ2-5; no reliable D call. V was shortened by 0 bases and J by 5 bases, with 4 bases between the two germline ends. Per the germline V gene, CDR1 is LNHNV and CDR2 is YYDKDF (reference sequence). The CDR3 has 12 amino acids. The DNA of the CDR3 is TGTGCCACCAGCAGAGATTTGGAGACCCAGTACTTC. Translated, it gives CATSRDLETQYF.

About this clonotype itself: Compared with germline, one end of the junction differs, possibly owing to a read error. V is TRBV7-9 and J is TRBJ2-2, with a possible D match to TRBD2 (6 bases). The CDR3 totals 16 residues. The germline V gene encodes CDR1 SEHNR and CDR2 FQNEAQ (reference sequence). Written as DNA, the CDR3 is TGTGCCAGCAGTCCGCATGGAGGGGTGTCCACCGGGAAGCTGTTTTTT. It yields the protein CASSPHGGVSTGKLFF.

The V call is TRBV7-2, the J call TRBJ1-3; no clear D gene. The CDR3 runs to 14 residues. Germline V gene data show CDR1 as SGHTA and CDR2 as FQGNSA. V lost 6 bases and J lost 1, with 10 bases in between. The DNA for the CDR3 is TGTGCCAGCAGGTCTTGGGGATCTGGAAACACCATATATTTT. Protein: CASRSWGSGNTIYF.

The chain combines TRBV27 with TRBJ1-6; no clear D gene. The V end was cut by 5 bases, the J end by 9 bases, with 11 bases between. The CDR3 runs 13 residues. CDR1 is MNHEY and CDR2 is SMNVEV in the germline V gene (reference sequence). The CDR3: CASSPGLSSPLHF. The CDR3 DNA follows: TGTGCCAGCAGTCCGGGTTTAAGTTCACCCCTCCACTTT.

The rearrangement uses TRBV19 and TRBJ1-1; D is ambiguous. Germline CDR1 reads LNHDA; CDR2 reads SQIVND (reference sequence). V was clipped by 7 bases and J by 6 bases, with 18 bases between them. The CDR3 loop spans 14 amino acids. The CDR3 region is CASMGRDGASEAFF. In DNA form, the CDR3 reads TGTGCCAGTATGGGAAGGGATGGAGCATCTGAAGCTTTCTTT.

V is TRBV3-1 and J is TRBJ2-2, with D unclear. V was shortened by 2 bases and J by 8 bases, with 6 bases between the two germline ends. Germline CDR1 is LGHDT and CDR2 is YNNKEL (reference sequence). The CDR3 is made up of 12 amino acids. The CDR3 bases are TGTGCCAGCAGCCAACCAGGAGGGGAGCTGTTTTTT. It is translated as CASSQPGGELFF.

The chain couples TRBV5-4 to TRBJ2-1; 7 positions agree with TRBD2. The trim removed 6 bases at V and 5 bases at J, leaving 20 bases unmatched. CDR1 is SGHNT and CDR2 is YYREEE in the germline V gene (reference sequence). This CDR3 region has 18 residues. Here the CDR3 reads CASTPVPLAAVVNNEQFF. Here the CDR3 DNA reads TGTGCCAGCACCCCTGTACCGCTAGCGGCCGTAGTCAACAATGAGCAGTTCTTC.

The CDR3 nucleotides are TGTGCCAGCAGCCAATTTACCAGATCCTACGAGCAGTACTTC. Translating it yields CASSQFTRSYEQYF. V usage is TRBV3-1 and J usage is TRBJ2-7; the D is unclear. Germline CDR1 is LGHDT and CDR2 is YNNKEL (reference sequence). Between the trimmed V and J ends, which lost 2 bases and 1 base, there was a span of 9 bases. The CDR3 covers 14 residues.

This clonotype was seen just once. The V and J genes are TRBV5-1 and TRBJ1-6, with D uncertain. Trimming took off 0 bases at V and 8 bases at J, with 9 bases between the two ends. The CDR3 totals 14 residues. Germline loops: CDR1 SGHRS, CDR2 YFSETQ. CDR3 region: CASSLEGLDSPLHF. CDR3 bases: TGCGCCAGCAGCTTGGAAGGTCTTGATTCACCCCTCCACTTT.

J is TRBJ2-2 and V is TRBV19, with 7 bases aligning to TRBD1. Germline V gene data show CDR1 as LNHDA and CDR2 as SQIVND (reference sequence). The junction had 8 bases not matched to a gene; V was cut back by 3 bases and J by 4 bases. The CDR3 covers 16 residues. Written as DNA, the CDR3 is TGTGCCAGTAGTATCCCCCGGGACAGAACCACCGGGGAGCTGTTTTTT. Residues: CASSIPRDRTTGELFF.

The rearrangement links TRBV28 to TRBJ2-7, with 15 bases identical to TRBD2. The CDR3 covers 17 residues. The V and J ends lost 5 bases and 6 bases, in that order; junction bases with no gene match: 11. Germline V gene data show CDR1 as MDHEN and CDR2 as SYDVKM. CDR3 nucleotides: TGTGCCAGCAGTCTCAGCCCCGGGACTAGCGGGAGGAGCGAGCAGTACTTC. Protein: CASSLSPGTSGRSEQYF.

V usage is TRBV28 and J usage is TRBJ2-7; no reliable D call. From germline, CDR1 is MDHEN and CDR2 SYDVKM. V shed 6 bases and J shed 2 bases, with 5 bases lying between them. This CDR3 has 11 residues. CDR3 in amino acids: CASSIAYEQYF. DNA of the CDR3: TGTGCCAGCAGCATCGCCTACGAGCAGTACTTC.

The CDR3 region is CASSRGIFPTDTQYF. The CDR3 bases are TGTGCCAGCAGCCGGGGGATCTTCCCCACAGATACGCAGTATTTT. The gene calls are TRBV7-2 and TRBJ2-3; possible D gene TRBD2, 6 bases. Germline CDR1 and CDR2: SGHTA and FQGNSA. Deletions cut 5 bases from V and 2 bases from J, with 14 bases between. The CDR3 runs 15 residues.

This clonotype was recorded once. V usage is TRBV7-2 and J usage is TRBJ1-2; no definite D call. The length of the CDR3 is 15 residues. Germline V lookup: CDR1 SGHTA, CDR2 FQGNSA. V was clipped by 5 bases and J by 2 bases, with 15 bases between them. In nucleotides, the CDR3 is TGTGCCAGCAGCCTCACCCGAGTGGGAAACTATGGCTACACCTTC. It yields the protein CASSLTRVGNYGYTF. Using reference TRBV7-2 and TRBJ1-2 for the parts outside the CDR3, the full variable domain is GAGVSQSPSNKVTEKGKDVELRCDPISGHTALYWYRQSLGQGLEFLIYFQGNSAPDKSGLPSDRFSAERTGGSVSTLTIQRTQQEDSAVYLCASSLTRVGNYGYTFGSGTRLTVV.

The chain joins TRBV6-6 to TRBJ2-3; 11 bases are shared with TRBD2. The V segment lost 7 bases and the J segment 9 bases; nucleotides outside the gene matches: 9. The CDR3 length is 14 residues. Germline V lookup: CDR1 MNHNY, CDR2 SVGAGI (reference sequence). The CDR3 DNA reads as TGTGCCAGCATTTCGACTAGCGGGATGCCCACGCAGTATTTT. Its translation is CASISTSGMPTQYF.

The chain joins TRBV23-1 to TRBJ2-3, with D perhaps being TRBD1 or TRBD2 (5 bases each). TRBV23-1 is treated as an ORF (open reading frame) with a function not yet certain. This CDR3 is built from 16 residues. V lost 4 bases and J 1 base, leaving 15 bases between the germline ends. CDR3 in amino acids: CASSLAGTPRTDTQYF. CDR3 bases: TGCGCCAGCAGTCTAGCCGGGACCCCTCGCACAGATACGCAGTATTTT.

The chain is built from TRBV27 and TRBJ2-7, with TRBD1 matching over 10 bases. The CDR3 has 17 residues. Germline trimming cut 4 bases from V and 6 bases from J; bases unmatched to any gene: 15. From germline, CDR1 is MNHEY and CDR2 SMNVEV (reference sequence). This CDR3 is CASSSIPGTGAISEQYF. The DNA of the CDR3 is TGTGCCAGCAGTTCCATACCCGGGACAGGGGCTATTAGCGAGCAGTACTTC.

The chain links TRBV4-2 to TRBJ1-5; D may be TRBD1 (6 bases). Germline assignment: CDR1 LGHNA and CDR2 YNFKEQ. The CDR3 spans 17 residues. V shed 0 bases and J shed 4 bases, with 16 bases lying between them. CDR3: CASSQDSSIRGNQPQHF. The CDR3 region has the DNA TGTGCCAGCAGCCAAGATAGTAGTATAAGGGGGAATCAGCCCCAGCATTTT.